This TCR beta chain was obtained from a study of cytomegalovirus exposure and HLA in healthy donors. Study background: The approximately 700 first-cohort repertoires shared a platform with the 130 or so validation repertoires, as reported in a later analysis. Findings of the study overall: A later analysis found first-cohort TCR clusters tended to co-occur in the 100 to 150 validation repertoires.

Profiled with immunoSEQ multiplex PCR; TCRdb holds only in-frame clones, not every one. The sample holds about 120,000 clones, around 87% seen once. This clone was seen just once. Antigen: not known. There are 15 residues in the CDR3. CDR1 and CDR2 (germline): MGHRA, YSYEKL. V lost 2 bases to trimming and J lost 6 bases; unmatched junction nucleotides: 5. The source of this sequence is a woman younger than 35 in good health and CMV-seropositive. Sequencing was performed on PBMCs. The V gene is TRBV4-1, the J gene TRBJ2-1; 9 bases are shared with TRBD1. This chain's CDR3 is CASSQRDRVGNEQFF. The CDR3, as DNA: TGCGCCAGCAGCCAAAGGGACAGGGTTGGCAATGAGCAGTTCTTC.